What follows is one TCR beta chain and its context. Antigen specificity is unknown. Using immunoSEQ multiplex PCR, the repertoire was profiled, and TCRdb retains in-frame clones only, with some absent. The sample records about 17,000 clones, around 78% being singletons. Adults with ileal or ileocolonic Crohn's disease and an indication for resection were eligible. This sample was taken from a study of T cell repertoires in ileal Crohn's disease. Study-wide findings and caveats: Clonal expansions were more frequent in active smokers than non-smokers at surgery.

Germline V gene sequence: CDR1 LGHNA, CDR2 YSLEER. The CDR3 consists of 17 residues. The V end lost 0 bases, the J end lost 0 bases, and 14 bases lay between the germline ends. The chain links TRBV4-3 to TRBJ1-1, with a possible D match to TRBD1 (6 bases). The sequence came from an adult with Crohn's disease. Sequenced sample: ileal tissue. CDR3 sequence (DNA): TGCGCCAGCAGCCAAGATCGGGGACAACTCATGAACACTGAAGCTTTCTTT. Its translation: CASSQDRGQLMNTEAFF.